This is a list of T cell receptor beta chains from one sample in a study of T cell changes during pregnancy in multiple sclerosis. Generated by immunoSEQ multiplex PCR, the TCRdb table keeps only in-frame clones and is missing some. The data contain some 45,000 clones, about 90% of them singletons. The starting material was CD4+ T cells from peripheral blood mononuclear cells, obtained after pregnancy. All receptors derive from a female donor with multiple sclerosis, enrolled in a pregnancy study. CDR3s include the opening cysteine and the closing phenylalanine or tryptophan. Fields, in order: V gene, J gene, D gene, clone size, CDR3 protein, CDR3 DNA. A D gene is named only where the DNA matches it firmly. Not every row has a clone size; where given, it reads once, few, many or a size class.

TRBV19	TRBJ2-7	TRBD1	.	CASSNPGGEQYF	TGTGCCAGTAGTAACCCAGGGGGAGAGCAGTACTTC
TRBV5-1	TRBJ1-2	.	.	CASSLAGYYGYTF	TGCGCCAGCAGCTTAGCAGGATACTATGGCTACACCTTC
TRBV9	TRBJ1-1	.	.	CASSMTPLNTEAFF	TGTGCCAGCAGCATGACACCTCTGAACACTGAAGCTTTCTTT
TRBV4-1	TRBJ1-4	.	.	CASSWFPSLAGNEKLFF	TGCGCCAGCAGTTGGTTCCCCTCACTGGCAGGGAATGAAAAACTGTTTTTT
TRBV2	TRBJ1-6	TRBD1	.	CASTLGGTGYNSPLHF	TGTGCCAGCACCCTCGGGGGGACAGGTTATAATTCACCCCTCCACTTT
TRBV7-7	TRBJ2-3	TRBD2	few	CASSLGSGGTDTQYF	TGTGCTAGCAGCTTAGGGAGCGGGGGCACAGATACGCAGTATTTT
TRBV4-3	TRBJ2-3	.	.	CASSPPGVTDTQYF	TGCGCCAGCAGCCCACCCGGGGTCACAGATACGCAGTATTTT
TRBV7-9	TRBJ1-4	.	once	CASSIRSSARVEKLFF	TGTGCCAGCAGCATACGCTCGAGTGCGCGGGTCGAAAAACTGTTTTTT
TRBV7-9	TRBJ1-1	.	once	CASSSRGNTEAFF	TGTGCCAGCAGCTCCCGCGGGAACACTGAAGCTTTCTTT
TRBV7-8	TRBJ1-5	TRBD1	.	CASSHLPGGPPAPQHF	TGTGCCAGCAGCCATTTACCAGGGGGACCCCCTGCGCCCCAGCATTTT
TRBV4-3	TRBJ2-1	.	.	CASSLDHRGYNEQFF	TGCGCCAGCAGCCTAGATCACCGGGGTTACAATGAGCAGTTCTTC
TRBV6-5	TRBJ1-2	.	.	CASSYSWQNYGYTF	TGTGCCAGCAGTTACTCTTGGCAGAACTATGGCTACACCTTC
TRBV6-5	TRBJ1-2	TRBD1	once	CASSYRGGHGYTF	TGTGCCAGCAGTTACCGAGGGGGCCATGGCTACACCTTC
TRBV29-1	TRBJ2-5	TRBD1	.	CSVESRQGVMTQYF	TGCAGCGTTGAATCTCGGCAGGGGGTAATGACCCAGTACTTC
TRBV5-6	TRBJ1-4	.	.	CASSLRGNEKLFF	TGTGCCAGCAGCTTACGGGGAAATGAAAAACTGTTTTTT
TRBV19	TRBJ2-5	.	.	CASSISQGRETQYF	TGTGCCAGTAGTATATCACAGGGCCGAGAGACCCAGTACTTC
TRBV10-3	TRBJ2-1	.	.	CAIRVADTYNEQFF	TGTGCCATCAGGGTCGCAGATACCTACAATGAGCAGTTCTTC
TRBV7-2	TRBJ2-3	TRBD1	.	CASSRDSYTDTQYF	TGTGCCAGCAGCCGGGACAGCTACACAGATACGCAGTATTTT
TRBV9	TRBJ1-1	.	.	CASSLDTPEAFF	TGTGCCAGCAGCCTCGACACCCCTGAAGCTTTCTTT
TRBV7-8	TRBJ1-4	.	.	CASSFLGATNEKLFF	TGTGCCAGCAGTTTCCTCGGTGCAACTAATGAAAAACTGTTTTTT
TRBV7-6	TRBJ1-6	.	.	CASSRDPTGQVNSPLHF	TGTGCCAGCAGCAGAGACCCAACAGGGCAGGTTAATTCACCCCTCCACTTT
TRBV7-2	TRBJ1-2	.	.	CASSLLWGVRGYTF	TGTGCCAGCAGCTTATTGTGGGGGGTGAGGGGCTACACCTTC
TRBV7-9	TRBJ2-2	TRBD2	.	CASSLGLAGGPFTGELFF	TGTGCCAGCAGCTTAGGCCTAGCGGGGGGGCCATTCACCGGGGAGCTGTTTTTT
TRBV5-8	TRBJ2-1	.	.	CASSLGDSGYNEQFF	TGTGCCAGCAGCTTGGGGGATAGCGGATACAATGAGCAGTTCTTC
TRBV5-1	TRBJ1-1	TRBD1	.	CASSSDRANTEAFF	TGCGCCAGCAGCTCGGACAGGGCGAACACTGAAGCTTTCTTT
TRBV9	TRBJ2-5	.	.	CASSYRRDPQETQYF	TGTGCCAGCAGCTACCGCCGGGATCCCCAAGAGACCCAGTACTTC
TRBV19	TRBJ2-7	.	.	CASSTQTGLEQYF	TGTGCCAGTAGTACTCAAACAGGGCTCGAGCAGTACTTC
TRBV20-1	TRBJ2-4	TRBD1	.	CSAPGTVRHGF	TGCAGTGCTCCCGGGACAGTCCGCCACGGATTC
TRBV10-3	TRBJ1-4	.	.	CAISDGGATNEKLFF	TGTGCCATCAGTGATGGCGGGGCAACTAATGAAAAACTGTTTTTT
TRBV20-1	TRBJ1-2	.	.	CSATKIPYYTF	TGCAGTGCTACGAAGATCCCCTACTACACCTTC
TRBV7-2	TRBJ2-2	TRBD2	once	CASSQRGVNTGELFF	TGTGCCAGCAGCCAACGGGGGGTTAACACCGGGGAGCTGTTTTTT
TRBV5-1	TRBJ1-5	.	.	CASSFGGLYQPQHF	TGCGCCAGCAGCTTTGGTGGGCTATATCAGCCCCAGCATTTT
TRBV7-2	TRBJ2-3	TRBD2	.	CASSLLAGVADTQYF	TGTGCCAGCAGCCTACTAGCGGGGGTTGCAGATACGCAGTATTTT
TRBV7-2	TRBJ2-3	.	.	CASSAWQDTQYF	TGTGCCAGCAGCGCATGGCAAGATACGCAGTATTTT
TRBV2	TRBJ1-4	.	.	CASSGTRFRTNEKLFF	TGTGCCAGCAGTGGGACTAGATTTCGGACTAATGAAAAACTGTTTTTT
TRBV5-6	TRBJ2-5	.	.	CASSHTSGETQYF	TGTGCCAGCAGCCACACATCAGGGGAGACCCAGTACTTC
TRBV5-4	TRBJ2-3	TRBD2	.	CASRLAGGTDTQYF	TGTGCCAGCAGACTAGCGGGAGGCACAGATACGCAGTATTTT